The 8 T cell receptor beta chains listed next were all sequenced from one sample in a study. TCRdb redid the calling of the 5' RACE reads with MiXCR, one entry per CDR3 protein. This sample has approximately 40,000 distinct CDR3 sequences; around 18% occur once, and the top ten carry approximately 2.9%. Sequencing input: naive CD4+ T cells sorted from a lymph node. Subset denoted: naive CD4+ T cells, CD4+CD45RA+CD25-. The receptor source for this set is a female donor with breast cancer.

Concerning this clonotype itself: It is likely a read error, because the conserved phenylalanine at the end of the CDR3 is missing. This chain uses TRBV7-2 with TRBJ1-4; D is perhaps TRBD1 (6 bases). V was clipped by 3 bases and J by 7 bases, with 12 bases between them. The CDR3 contains 14 residues. Germline CDR1 is SGHTA and CDR2 is FQGNSA. Written as DNA, the CDR3 is TGTGCCAGCAGCTTCCAAGGGGGGACTGAAAAACTGTTTTTA. Translated: CASSFQGGTEKLFL.

This clonotype has only a few counts. V and J are TRBV21-1 and TRBJ1-6; TRBD1 is the table's D call, not checked against the DNA. TRBV21-1 is tagged as a pseudogene. The CDR3 loop spans 16 amino acids. This chain's CDR3 is CASSTIEAPWSSPLHF. The CDR3 DNA follows: TGTGCCAGCAGCACCATCGAGGCGCCGTGGAGTTCACCCCTCCACTTT.

The chain uses TRBV20-1 and TRBJ2-7; TRBD1 agrees at 9 bases. Germline V gene data show CDR1 as DFQATT and CDR2 as SNEGSKA (reference sequence). The CDR3 has 14 amino acids. Trimming took 4 bases from V and 3 from J; bases not matched to a gene: 7. The CDR3 sequence: CSAISGQGIYEQYF. The CDR3, as DNA: TGCAGTGCTATATCGGGACAGGGAATCTACGAGCAGTACTTC.

This clonotype was observed a few times. The chain recombines TRBV10-2 with TRBJ1-1, with a tentative D call TRBD1 (5 bases). V lost 0 bases and J lost 8, with 10 bases in between. This CDR3 is 13 amino acids long. Germline V CDR1 and CDR2: WSHSY, SAAADI. The CDR3 DNA reads TGCGCCAGCAGTGAGTCGCTAGACAGAGAAGCTTTCTTT. This encodes CASSESLDREAFF.

This clonotype was recorded at least ten times. The chain couples TRBV6-2 or TRBV6-3 to TRBJ1-1, with D unresolved. The V end was cut by 2 bases, the J end by 4 bases, with 5 bases between. The CDR3 is 12 amino acids. Germline V gives CDR1 MNHEY, CDR2 SVGEGT. The CDR3 here is CASSYGFTEAFF. DNA of the CDR3: TGTGCCAGCAGTTACGGTTTCACTGAAGCTTTCTTT.

This clonotype turned up a few times. The chain joins TRBV2 to TRBJ1-4, with a possible D match to TRBD1 (5 bases). CDR1 and CDR2 (germline): SNHLY, FYNNEI. The CDR3 covers 15 residues. Between the trimmed V and J ends, which lost 6 bases and 6 bases, there was a span of 17 bases. Here the CDR3 reads CASSAGTAIYEKLFF. The CDR3 bases are TGTGCCAGCAGCGCCGGGACGGCCATATATGAAAAACTGTTTTTT.

This clonotype was seen repeatedly, ten times or more. This chain joins TRBV5-1 and TRBJ2-7; 12 nucleotides line up with TRBD2. Germline lookup yields CDR1 SGHRS and CDR2 YFSETQ. This CDR3 comprises 23 residues. Trimming at V came to 4 bases and at J to 0 bases, leaving 26 bases not matched to a gene. The CDR3 DNA follows: TGCGCCAGCAGCGCAATTGGACCCGGACAGGGAAGGACTAGCGGGATTTTCTCCTACGAGCAGTACTTC. Translated, it gives CASSAIGPGQGRTSGIFSYEQYF.

A few counts support this clonotype. The genes are TRBV11-2 and TRBJ2-1; D is ambiguous. The germline V and J ends were trimmed by 4 bases and 0 bases, with 13 bases remaining between them. CDR3 length: 16 residues. Looked up from germline, CDR1 is SGHAT and CDR2 is FQNNGV. CDR3 protein: CASSYPVGNSYNEQFF. CDR3 nucleotide sequence: TGTGCCAGCAGCTACCCAGTGGGAAACTCCTACAATGAGCAGTTCTTC. The entire variable domain, with the rest obtained from reference TRBV11-2 and TRBJ2-1, is as follows: EAGVAQSPRYKIIEKRQSVAFWCNPISGHATLYWYQQILGQGPKLLIQFQNNGVVDDSQLPKDRFSAERLKGVDSTLKIQPAKLEDSAVYLCASSYPVGNSYNEQFFGPGTRLTVL.